The entry below gives a single TCR beta chain sequence along with its context. It lacks a known antigen. No base quality values were provided; no much bigger clone lies one nucleotide off. The data are from a study of shared clonotypes between healthy human individuals (dated by TCRdb to 2020 to 2022). At the level of the whole study: A few men and two women, aged 18 to 49 years, made up the cohort. To estimate repertoire size and how much clonotypes are shared between individuals, the study performed deep sequencing of blood TCR repertoires from 4 to 6 healthy adults. For each donor, three plates each were used for CD4 naive and CD4 memory, two plates were used for CD8 naive, and one plate was used for CD8 memory. Per donor, leukapheresis produced somewhere between about 0.85 and 9.5 billion PBMCs. Libraries were prepared and TCR repertoires were sequenced by different laboratories using diverse techniques, in order to increase sequencing depth and limit assay-specific biases.

CDR1 MDHEN and CDR2 SYDVKM were looked up in the germline V gene. The junction shows trimming of 7 bases on V and 4 bases on J, plus 14 bases between the germline ends. The CDR3 starts with the cysteine, ends with the phenylalanine, and has 13 residues. The CDR3 DNA has 39 bases and is translated from base 1. Donors were healthy HIV-negative adults with no recently reported acute infections or vaccinations. Every donor was a Caucasian adult residing in Nashville, Tennessee, USA. CD4+ T cells were enriched through magnetic negative selection, after which naive cells were positively selected on CD45RA and the remaining negative fraction served as the memory subset. After blood collection by leukapheresis, PBMCs were isolated using Ficoll-Histopaque density gradient centrifugation and then cryopreserved in the vapor phase of liquid nitrogen. Analytical flow cytometry was used to check the purity and quantity of every magnetically sorted T cell population. Genomic DNA was isolated from each sorted fraction and quantified by UV absorbance on a Nanodrop 2000c.

Results and caveats for the whole study, not just this receptor: Sharing across four donors was observed for around 5% of naive CD4, 3% to 4% of naive CD8, 2% to 2.5% of memory CD4, and about 0.38% of memory CD8 clonotypes. Larger estimated clonotype richness was generally found for naive subsets than for memory subsets. Compared with non-shared clonotypes, the clonotypes found in all four sorted-subset donors had higher generation probabilities. Sampling was limited to blood, and TCR repertoires in tissue likely differ from TCR repertoires in blood. Pairwise subsampling indicated that sequencing depth was expected to affect the degree of clonotype sharing among donors. Even with the large sequencing depth, rarefaction of the sorted-subset datasets indicated that sequencing was incomplete. Because the study included a small number of donors, the genetic and exposure-history diversity represented was limited.

TCR CDR3 regions were amplified from genomic DNA by multiplex PCR using the deep immunoSEQ assay. Extracted genomic DNA from each cell subset was spread evenly across all wells of several immunoSEQ 96-well plates, with each plate serving as a replicate. For sorted subsets, about 200 ng genomic DNA, equal to tens of thousands of T cell genomes, was loaded into each replicate PCR. Purified libraries were quantified with a Qubit 3.0 fluorometer, sized on a Bioanalyzer 2100, and re-quantified with the KAPA Library Quantification kit. Every immunoSEQ 96-well plate was sequenced on a dedicated single-read 150-cycle Illumina NextSeq 550 flow cell. Per the authors' processing: Because the immunoSEQ output held only junctional sequences and lacked quality scores, the filtering could not match the filtering applied to full-length reads. To assign V/J genes and CDR3, sequences were annotated using PyIR, a Python wrapper for IgBLAST v1.9, with IMGT germline references. Reads were filtered out if the reads had weak V/J assignments (E-value above 1e-6), no CDR3, stop codons, out-of-frame junctions, or ambiguous translated residues. A V3J clonotype was defined by an identical inferred V gene, J gene, and CDR3 amino acid sequence. Percentage overlap between repertoires was computed as shared unique clonotypes divided by the size of the smaller repertoire. Richness of each repertoire was evaluated using RTK rarefaction, the Chao1 estimator, and Recon v2.1 estimates of unobserved clonotypes. Generation probabilities for all TCRbeta clonotypes obtained by the gDNA method from a few donors were computed using OLGA. TCRdb's version of the immuneACCESS table is confined to in-frame rearrangements and falls short of the full clone set. An unresolved V gene accounts for under half of the shortfall where checked; the remainder is of unknown origin. V, J and clone size are taken as reported in that table, and D and trimming were inferred from the DNA itself. The sample includes 850,000 to 1,200,000 clones, with about 77% observed a single time. Approximately 1.5% of the sample is taken by the ten largest.

The chain is assembled from TRBV28 and TRBJ2-7, with the D gene too uncertain to name. Sequencing was carried out using memory CD4+ T cells sorted from blood. Read against the paper, the sample's cell subset or site label means: CD45RA-negative fraction. The sequence came from a man aged 18 to 30 in good health. The DNA sequence is as follows: TGTGCCAGCACCTCTCCCGGACGTTACGAGCAGTACTTC. Translated, this gives CASTSPGRYEQYF. With the portions outside the CDR3 filled from the reference TRBV28 and TRBJ2-7 genes, the complete variable region becomes DVKVTQSSRYLVKRTGEKVFLECVQDMDHENMFWYRQDPGLGLRLIYFSYDVKMKEKGDIPEGYSVSREKKERFSLILESASTNQTSMYLCASTSPGRYEQYFGPGTRLTVT.